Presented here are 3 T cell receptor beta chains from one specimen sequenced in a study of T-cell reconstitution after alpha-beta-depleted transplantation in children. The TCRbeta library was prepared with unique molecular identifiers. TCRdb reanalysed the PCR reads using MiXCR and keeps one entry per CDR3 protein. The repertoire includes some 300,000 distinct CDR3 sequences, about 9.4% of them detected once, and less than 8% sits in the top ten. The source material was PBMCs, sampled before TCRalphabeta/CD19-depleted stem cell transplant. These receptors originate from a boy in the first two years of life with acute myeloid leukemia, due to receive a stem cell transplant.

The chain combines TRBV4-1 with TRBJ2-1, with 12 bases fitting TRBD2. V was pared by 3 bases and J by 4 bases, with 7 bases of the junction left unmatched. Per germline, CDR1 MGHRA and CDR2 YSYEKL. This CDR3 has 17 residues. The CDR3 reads CASSQSTGTSGYNEQFF. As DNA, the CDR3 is TGCGCCAGCAGCCAGAGTACCGGGACTAGCGGGTACAATGAGCAGTTCTTC.

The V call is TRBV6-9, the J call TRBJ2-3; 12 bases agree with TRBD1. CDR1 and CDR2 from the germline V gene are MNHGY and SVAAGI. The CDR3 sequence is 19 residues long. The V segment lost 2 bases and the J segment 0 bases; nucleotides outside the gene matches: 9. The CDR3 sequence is CASSYRWDRGLLSTDTQYF. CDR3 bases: TGTGCCAGCAGTTATCGGTGGGACAGGGGGCTCCTCAGCACAGATACGCAGTATTTT.

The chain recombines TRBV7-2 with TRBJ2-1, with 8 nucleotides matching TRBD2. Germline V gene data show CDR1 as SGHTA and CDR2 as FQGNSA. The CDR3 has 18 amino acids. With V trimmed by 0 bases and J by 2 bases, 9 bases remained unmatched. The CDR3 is CASSLATSGAPTYNEQFF. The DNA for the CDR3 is TGTGCCAGCAGCTTAGCCACTAGCGGTGCTCCCACCTACAATGAGCAGTTCTTC. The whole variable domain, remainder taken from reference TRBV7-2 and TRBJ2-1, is GAGVSQSPSNKVTEKGKDVELRCDPISGHTALYWYRQSLGQGLEFLIYFQGNSAPDKSGLPSDRFSAERTGGSVSTLTIQRTQQEDSAVYLCASSLATSGAPTYNEQFFGPGTRLTVL.